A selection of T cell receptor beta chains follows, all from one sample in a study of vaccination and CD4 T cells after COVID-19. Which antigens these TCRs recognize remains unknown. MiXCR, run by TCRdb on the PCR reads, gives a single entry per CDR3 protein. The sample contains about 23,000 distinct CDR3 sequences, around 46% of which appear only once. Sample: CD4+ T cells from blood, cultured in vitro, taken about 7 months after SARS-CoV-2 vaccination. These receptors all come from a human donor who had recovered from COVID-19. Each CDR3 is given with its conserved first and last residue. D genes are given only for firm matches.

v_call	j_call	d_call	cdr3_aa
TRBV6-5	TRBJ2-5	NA	CASSYSEAGRETQYF
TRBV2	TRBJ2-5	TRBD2	CASSGLAGRKTQYF
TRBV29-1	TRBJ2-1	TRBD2	CSERSGSISSEQFF
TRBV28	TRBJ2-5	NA	CASSSPGEAGETQYF
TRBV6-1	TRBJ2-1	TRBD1	CASRPRQGAVWNEQFF
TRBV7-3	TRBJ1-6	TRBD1	CASSRLPGQRTRSVGSPLHF
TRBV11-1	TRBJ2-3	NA	CASSPVGDWTDTQYF
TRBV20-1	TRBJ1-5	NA	CSAREGGGEGQPQHF
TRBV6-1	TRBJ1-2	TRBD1	CASSSRTGQDGYTF
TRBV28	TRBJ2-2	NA	CASSIGTGELFF
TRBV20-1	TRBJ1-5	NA	CSARVRESNQPQHF
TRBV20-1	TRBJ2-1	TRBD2	CSAVGLAGGPGNEQFF
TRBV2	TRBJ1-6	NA	CASRDIRSSPLHF
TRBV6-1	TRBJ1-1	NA	CASSQPGNRRAFF
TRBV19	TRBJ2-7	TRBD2	CASSSLPGLRSSYEQYF
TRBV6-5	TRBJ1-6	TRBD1	CASSYSKSGQYSPLHF
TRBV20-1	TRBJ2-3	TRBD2	CSAPKTSGFTDTQYF
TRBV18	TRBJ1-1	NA	CASSKTGTPSQTEAFF
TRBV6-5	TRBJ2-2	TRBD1	CASSYKQGAGELFF
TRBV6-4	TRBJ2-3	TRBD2	CASSVTSGSSTDTQYF
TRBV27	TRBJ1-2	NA	CASSSSAQGRRGYTF
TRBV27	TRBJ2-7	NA	CASSLRQRYEQYF
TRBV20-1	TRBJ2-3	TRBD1	CSARRGQTSTDTQYF
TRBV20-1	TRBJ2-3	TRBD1	CSAPTDRGRTDTQYF
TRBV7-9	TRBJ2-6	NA	CASSSDRFSGANVLTF
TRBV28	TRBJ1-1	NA	CASRGLQGAFF
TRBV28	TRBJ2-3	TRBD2	CASSLPGLLTDTQYF
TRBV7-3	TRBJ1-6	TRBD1	CASSFQGAGNSPLHF
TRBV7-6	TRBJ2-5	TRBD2	CASSPIKGTSGANQETQYF
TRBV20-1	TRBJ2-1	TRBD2	CSARDTGTRENEQFF
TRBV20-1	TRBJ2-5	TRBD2	CSAAIGLAGLQETQYF
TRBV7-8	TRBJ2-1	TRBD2	CASSLAREGPEQFF
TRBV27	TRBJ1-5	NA	CASIEKYFNQPQHF
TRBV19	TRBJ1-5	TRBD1	CASSITGAHQPQHF
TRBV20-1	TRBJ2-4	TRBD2	CSASSGGPKNIQYF
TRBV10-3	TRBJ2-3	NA	CAISEGLAGTDTQYF
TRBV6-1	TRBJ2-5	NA	CASRRTAQRLAEVQETQYF
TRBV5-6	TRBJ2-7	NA	CASSLPSSYEQYF
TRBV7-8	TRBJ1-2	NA	CASSYDRSRGYTF
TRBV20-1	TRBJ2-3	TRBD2	CSASTGAGADTQYF
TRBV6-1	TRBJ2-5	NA	CASNQNFQETQYF
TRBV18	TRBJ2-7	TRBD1	CASSPDRGVYEQYF
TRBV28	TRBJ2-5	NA	CASVPGGGVGTQYF
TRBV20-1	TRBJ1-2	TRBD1	CSAHQGVINGYTF
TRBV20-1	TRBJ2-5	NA	CSARNRRGSQETQYF
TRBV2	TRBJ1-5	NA	CASSEFYGTSNQPQHF
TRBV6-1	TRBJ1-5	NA	CASSDGADQPQHF
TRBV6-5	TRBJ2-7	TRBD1	CASSYLGQGPAEQYF
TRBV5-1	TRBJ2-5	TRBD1	CASTKGQGGLQETQYF
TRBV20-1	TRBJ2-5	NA	CSASGGRETQYF
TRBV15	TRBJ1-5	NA	CATSPGTSNQPQHF
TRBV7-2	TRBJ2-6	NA	CASSLFFGANVLTF